The table lists the clone carrying this TCR beta chain with a few counts. Germline V gene lookup returns CDR1 MNHEY and CDR2 SMNVEV (reference sequence). The V gene end was trimmed by 0 bases and the J gene end by 7 bases; junction bases not matched to a gene: 0. This CDR3 is built from 15 residues. This specimen belongs to a study of blood T cells in healthy people across ages. Whenever a sample was processed, at least 7 million PBMCs were isolated. Primers used in a second PCR of about 6 to 11 cycles were a sample-barcoded 5' primer and a J-beta primer mix. TCRdb recomputed calls from the 5' RACE reads with MiXCR, one row per CDR3 protein. The profile covers roughly 700,000 distinct CDR3 sequences, with approximately 25% appearing a single time and 8% to 10% taken by the ten largest. The sample was also reused in another study, on T cells of mothers and their children.

The V call is TRBV27, the J call TRBJ1-6; 10 bases match TRBD1. The sequence was obtained from a boy between 10 and 17 years old in good health. The sample comprised blood. CDR3 nucleotides: TGTGCCAGCAGTTTATCGACAGGGGGCAATTCACCCCTCCACTTT. This gives the protein CASSLSTGGNSPLHF.